The 26 T cell receptor beta chains given below trace back to one sample, sequenced in a study of shared T cell receptors in the human thymus. Some clones are missing from TCRdb's copy, which holds only in-frame ones; the method was immunoSEQ multiplex PCR. Seen here are about 400,000 clones, roughly 94% observed once, and the top ten hold about 0.02%. Source material: thymocytes. Receptor source: a human donor.

This chain joins TRBV7-2 and TRBJ2-7, with a tentative D call TRBD2 (5 bases). The CDR3 contains 15 residues. V shed 1 base and J shed 3 bases, with 13 bases lying between them. CDR1 SGHTA and CDR2 FQGNSA come from the germline V gene. The CDR3 DNA reads as TGTGCCAGCAGCTTAGGGGTTAGCGCACACTACGAGCAGTACTTC. Translating gives CASSLGVSAHYEQYF. Drawing the rest from reference TRBV7-2 and TRBJ2-7, the complete variable domain is GAGVSQSPSNKVTEKGKDVELRCDPISGHTALYWYRQSLGQGLEFLIYFQGNSAPDKSGLPSDRFSAERTGGSVSTLTIQRTQQEDSAVYLCASSLGVSAHYEQYFGPGTRLTVT.

V and J are TRBV7-2 and TRBJ2-1; TRBD1 or TRBD2 may be the D gene (5 bases each). The germline V and J ends were trimmed by 4 bases and 8 bases, with 24 bases remaining between them. The germline gives CDR1 SGHTA, CDR2 FQGNSA. This CDR3 is built from 17 residues. The CDR3 protein is CASSSDARDPPRDEQFF. The CDR3 DNA follows: TGTGCCAGCAGCTCGGACGCCCGGGACCCCCCTCGGGATGAGCAGTTCTTC. The full variable domain, completed using reference TRBV7-2 and TRBJ2-1, is GAGVSQSPSNKVTEKGKDVELRCDPISGHTALYWYRQSLGQGLEFLIYFQGNSAPDKSGLPSDRFSAERTGGSVSTLTIQRTQQEDSAVYLCASSSDARDPPRDEQFFGPGTRLTVL.

V gene TRBV10-1 combines with J gene TRBJ2-2; unclear D gene. CDR1 WNHNN and CDR2 SYGVQD come from the germline V gene (reference sequence). The CDR3 has 12 residues. V was trimmed by 4 bases and J by 5 bases, leaving 5 bases between them. The CDR3 protein is CASSAETGELFF. CDR3 DNA sequence: TGCGCCAGCAGTGCTGAGACCGGGGAGCTGTTTTTT.

CDR3 protein: CASSPLGGLYEQYF. For the CDR3, the DNA is TGTGCCAGCAGCCCCCTTGGGGGACTCTACGAGCAGTACTTC. The chain has TRBV7-3 and TRBJ2-7; TRBD2 is a possible D gene (6 bases). The CDR3 sequence is 14 residues long. Germline CDR1 reads SGHTA; CDR2 reads FQGTGA. With 5 bases removed from V and 3 bases from J, the gap between germline ends came to 14 bases. Supplemented by reference TRBV7-3 and TRBJ2-7, the full variable domain reads GAGVSQTPSNKVTEKGKYVELRCDPISGHTALYWYRQSLGQGPEFLIYFQGTGAADDSGLPNDRFFAVRPEGSVSTLKIQRTERGDSAVYLCASSPLGGLYEQYFGPGTRLTVT.

This sequence joins TRBV7-2 and TRBJ2-7; 14 positions agree with TRBD2. Unmatched junction bases numbered 7, after V lost 5 bases and J lost 4 bases. The CDR3 consists of 16 residues. Germline V gene lookup returns CDR1 SGHTA and CDR2 FQGNSA. The CDR3 DNA reads TGTGCCAGCAGCGCACGACTAGCGGGAGGGCCTTACGAGCAGTACTTC. Translated: CASSARLAGGPYEQYF. Full variable domain (missing parts from reference TRBV7-2 and TRBJ2-7): GAGVSQSPSNKVTEKGKDVELRCDPISGHTALYWYRQSLGQGLEFLIYFQGNSAPDKSGLPSDRFSAERTGGSVSTLTIQRTQQEDSAVYLCASSARLAGGPYEQYFGPGTRLTVT.

The chain's CDR3 is CASSLRSGRKPYGYTF. For the CDR3, the DNA is TGTGCCAGCAGCTTAAGATCAGGTCGAAAGCCCTATGGCTACACCTTC. V usage is TRBV7-4 and J usage is TRBJ1-2, with no clear D. The length of the CDR3 is 16 residues. V was trimmed by 2 bases and J by 4 bases, leaving 17 bases between them. The germline V gene encodes CDR1 SGHVT and CDR2 SQSDAQ.

The V call is TRBV28, the J call TRBJ2-5; 14 bases are shared with TRBD2. In germline, CDR1 is MDHEN, CDR2 SYDVKM. Trimming removed 5 bases from V and 4 bases from J; junction bases left unmatched: 15. The CDR3 loop spans 19 amino acids. CDR3 loop: CASSLPKTSGRAERETQYF. CDR3 bases: TGTGCCAGCAGTCTCCCTAAGACTAGCGGGAGGGCAGAGCGAGAGACCCAGTACTTC. The whole variable domain, filled in from reference TRBV28 and TRBJ2-5, reads DVKVTQSSRYLVKRTGEKVFLECVQDMDHENMFWYRQDPGLGLRLIYFSYDVKMKEKGDIPEGYSVSREKKERFSLILESASTNQTSMYLCASSLPKTSGRAERETQYFGPGTRLLVL.

This chain connects TRBV14 to TRBJ1-2, with D possibly TRBD1 on 6 matching bases. V was pared by 1 base and J by 0 bases, with 21 bases between. Germline CDR1 SGHDN, CDR2 FVKESK. The CDR3 has 19 amino acids. CDR3 DNA sequence: TGTGCCAGCAGCCAAGCATCCCTTCCAAGGACAGACTCTAACTATGGCTACACCTTC. Residues: CASSQASLPRTDSNYGYTF.

The CDR3: CAWTRDRDWGSISSYEQYF. CDR3 bases: TGTGCCTGGACCAGGGACCGGGACTGGGGGTCGATAAGCTCCTACGAGCAGTACTTC. This chain connects TRBV30 to TRBJ2-7; weak D call: TRBD2 (6 bases). The CDR3 covers 19 residues. The V gene lost 4 bases and the J gene lost 0 bases, with 28 bases spanning the gap. From germline, CDR1 is GTSNPN and CDR2 SVGIG (reference sequence).

This clone was observed a single time. This chain joins TRBV19 and TRBJ2-7; D ambiguous. CDR1 LNHDA and CDR2 SQIVND come from the germline V gene (reference sequence). Trimming stripped 6 bases from V and 3 bases from J, with 12 bases between. The CDR3 covers 13 residues. The CDR3 DNA reads as TGTGCCAGTAGCGTCGACGTTGACTACGAGCAGTACTTC. This encodes CASSVDVDYEQYF.

The V call is TRBV6-4, the J call TRBJ2-3; TRBD1 matches 8 bases. V lost 7 bases, J lost 2 bases, and 11 bases stayed unmatched. CDR3 length: 16 residues. Germline values: CDR1 MRHNA, CDR2 SNTAGT. CDR3 loop: CASTTRTGCNTDTQYF. CDR3 in DNA: TGTGCCAGCACCACCCGGACAGGGTGCAACACAGATACGCAGTATTTT.

The chain recombines TRBV15 with TRBJ2-3, with D unresolved. Trimming took 0 bases from V and 6 from J, leaving 10 bases between them. The CDR3 is 14 residues long. Germline V gene sequence: CDR1 LNHNV, CDR2 YYDKDF (reference sequence). The CDR3 here is CATSRDPQPDTQYF. The CDR3 region has the DNA TGTGCCACCAGCAGAGATCCGCAACCTGATACGCAGTATTTT.

The rearrangement links TRBV9 to TRBJ2-7, with D maybe TRBD1 (5 bases). CDR1 is SGDLS and CDR2 is YYNGEE in the germline V gene. V was cut by 0 bases and J by 7 bases, with 11 bases left in between. This CDR3 comprises 13 residues. The DNA of the CDR3 is TGTGCCAGCAGCGTAGAGGCCCCAGGGGAGCAGTACTTC. This translates into CASSVEAPGEQYF.

The chain recombines TRBV7-2 with TRBJ2-1, with TRBD2 matching over 10 bases. There are 15 residues in the CDR3. Looked up from germline, CDR1 is SGHTA and CDR2 is FQGNSA. Trimming took 7 bases from V and 4 from J; bases not matched to a gene: 7. Here the CDR3 DNA reads TGTGCCAGCACCTCTAGCGGGAGAACTTACAATGAGCAGTTCTTC. This encodes CASTSSGRTYNEQFF. The full variable domain, completed using reference TRBV7-2 and TRBJ2-1, is GAGVSQSPSNKVTEKGKDVELRCDPISGHTALYWYRQSLGQGLEFLIYFQGNSAPDKSGLPSDRFSAERTGGSVSTLTIQRTQQEDSAVYLCASTSSGRTYNEQFFGPGTRLTVL.

CDR3 residues: CASSLPPGFVAFF. CDR3 bases: TGTGCCAGCAGCCTACCCCCGGGTTTTGTAGCTTTCTTT. V gene TRBV2 combines with J gene TRBJ1-1; D not certain. In germline, CDR1 is SNHLY, CDR2 FYNNEI. V lost 6 bases, J lost 10 bases, and 18 bases lay in between. This CDR3 comprises 13 residues.

J is TRBJ2-1 and V is TRBV27; 12 nucleotides line up with TRBD2. The germline gives CDR1 MNHEY, CDR2 SMNVEV (reference sequence). The V segment lost 6 bases and the J segment 8 bases; nucleotides outside the gene matches: 5. The CDR3 is made up of 14 amino acids. The CDR3 DNA sequence: TGTGCCAGCAGAGGACTAGCGGGGCTGGATGAGCAGTTCTTC. This gives the protein CASRGLAGLDEQFF.

The rearrangement joins TRBV25-1 to TRBJ2-1; no reliable D call. Trimming took off 4 bases at V and 15 bases at J, with 16 bases between the two ends. Germline V gene lookup returns CDR1 MGHDK and CDR2 SYGVNS. This CDR3 is 12 amino acids long. As DNA, the CDR3 is TGTGCCAGCAGTGTGACCGACTCAGTTGCGTTCTTC. Its protein product is CASSVTDSVAFF.

This clone was seen just once. The V call is TRBV18, the J call TRBJ2-1; 10 bases map to TRBD2. After removal of 3 bases from V and 4 bases from J, the junction contained 9 bases not matched to a gene. The CDR3 extends over 17 amino acids. From germline, CDR1 is KGHSH and CDR2 LQKENI. CDR3 residues: CASSPLRGTSVYNEQFF. CDR3 sequence (DNA): TGTGCCAGCTCACCTCTTCGCGGGACTAGCGTGTACAATGAGCAGTTCTTC.

This chain links TRBV27 with TRBJ2-7, with D possibly being TRBD1 (6 bases). The CDR3 contains 14 residues. V lost 1 base to trimming and J lost 3 bases, with 10 bases between them. Germline loops: CDR1 MNHEY, CDR2 SMNVEV (reference sequence). CDR3 region: CASSLLHRDYEQYF. Written as DNA, the CDR3 is TGTGCCAGCAGTTTATTGCACAGGGACTACGAGCAGTACTTC.

The V gene is TRBV27, the J gene TRBJ1-4; D unclear. The length of the CDR3 is 15 residues. Germline assignment: CDR1 MNHEY and CDR2 SMNVEV (reference sequence). V lost 5 bases, J lost 5 bases, and 15 bases lay in between. The CDR3 protein is CASSNLRGFNEKLFF. CDR3 nucleotide sequence: TGTGCCAGCAGTAATTTGCGGGGTTTCAATGAAAAACTGTTTTTT.

The J gene is TRBJ1-3, the V gene TRBV6-5; D gene unclear. Germline V gene sequence: CDR1 MNHEY, CDR2 SVGAGI. The CDR3 length is 10 residues. The CDR3 sequence: CAQAGNTIYF. The CDR3, as DNA: TGTGCGCAGGCTGGAAACACCATATATTTT.

The V call is TRBV5-1, the J call TRBJ2-3; possible D gene TRBD2, 6 bases. The CDR3 has 13 amino acids. Germline CDR1 reads SGHRS; CDR2 reads YFSETQ. V was cut by 6 bases and J by 4 bases, with 12 bases left in between. DNA of the CDR3: TGCGCCAGCATGTCGGGAGTTCCAGATACGCAGTATTTT. Its translation is CASMSGVPDTQYF.

The J gene is TRBJ1-1, the V gene TRBV7-2; D not resolved. Looked up from germline, CDR1 is SGHTA and CDR2 is FQGNSA. CDR3 length: 17 amino acids. The V gene lost 1 base and the J gene lost 1 base, with 16 bases spanning the gap. The CDR3 DNA is TGTGCCAGCAGCTTAGGGGAGCCCCCGGACCCGAACACTGAAGCTTTCTTT. Its translation: CASSLGEPPDPNTEAFF. Full variable domain (missing parts from reference TRBV7-2 and TRBJ1-1): GAGVSQSPSNKVTEKGKDVELRCDPISGHTALYWYRQSLGQGLEFLIYFQGNSAPDKSGLPSDRFSAERTGGSVSTLTIQRTQQEDSAVYLCASSLGEPPDPNTEAFFGQGTRLTVV.

The chain is built from TRBV7-3 and TRBJ2-1, with 10 bases fitting TRBD2. Germline V gene lookup returns CDR1 SGHTA and CDR2 FQGTGA. Unmatched junction bases numbered 7, after V lost 4 bases and J lost 1 base. The CDR3 extends over 17 amino acids. CDR3 in amino acids: CASSSNLAGESYNEQFF. DNA for the CDR3: TGTGCCAGCAGCTCAAACCTAGCGGGAGAGTCCTACAATGAGCAGTTCTTC. Based on the CDR3 plus reference TRBV7-3 and TRBJ2-1, the full variable domain is GAGVSQTPSNKVTEKGKYVELRCDPISGHTALYWYRQSLGQGPEFLIYFQGTGAADDSGLPNDRFFAVRPEGSVSTLKIQRTERGDSAVYLCASSSNLAGESYNEQFFGPGTRLTVL.

The V call is TRBV9, the J call TRBJ2-1; TRBD2 matches 14 bases. V was pared by 2 bases and J by 6 bases, with 4 bases of the junction left unmatched. Looked up from germline, CDR1 is SGDLS and CDR2 is YYNGEE. This CDR3 has 16 amino acids. The CDR3 nucleotides are TGTGCCAGCAGCGTTGTTGGGACTAGCGGGAGCAATGAGCAGTTCTTC. Its translation: CASSVVGTSGSNEQFF.

CDR3: CASSPRDRGGSQPQHF. CDR3 nucleotides: TGTGCCAGCAGTCCAAGGGACAGGGGCGGGAGTCAGCCCCAGCATTTT. The chain combines TRBV27 with TRBJ1-5, with 10 positions matching TRBD1. This CDR3 is 16 amino acids long. Trimming took 5 bases from V and 6 from J; bases not matched to a gene: 10. The germline V gene encodes CDR1 MNHEY and CDR2 SMNVEV (reference sequence).